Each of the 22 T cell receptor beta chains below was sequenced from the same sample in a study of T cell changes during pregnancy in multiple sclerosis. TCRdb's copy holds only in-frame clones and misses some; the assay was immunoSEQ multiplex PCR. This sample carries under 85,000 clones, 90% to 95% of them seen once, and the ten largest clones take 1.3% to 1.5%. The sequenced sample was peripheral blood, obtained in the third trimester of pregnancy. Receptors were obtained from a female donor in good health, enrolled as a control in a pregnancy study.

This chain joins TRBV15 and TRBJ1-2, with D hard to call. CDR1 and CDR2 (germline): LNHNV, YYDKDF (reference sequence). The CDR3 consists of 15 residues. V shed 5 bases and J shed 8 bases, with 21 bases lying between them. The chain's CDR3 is CATSPYPTGRYGYTF. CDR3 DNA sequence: TGTGCCACCAGCCCCTACCCAACGGGGAGGTACGGCTACACCTTC.

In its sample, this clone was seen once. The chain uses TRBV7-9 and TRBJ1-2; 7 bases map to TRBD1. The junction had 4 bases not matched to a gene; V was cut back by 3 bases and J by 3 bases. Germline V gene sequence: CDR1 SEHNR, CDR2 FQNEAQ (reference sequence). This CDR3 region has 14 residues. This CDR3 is CASSFPDRDYGYTF. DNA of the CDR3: TGTGCCAGCAGCTTCCCAGACAGGGACTATGGCTACACCTTC. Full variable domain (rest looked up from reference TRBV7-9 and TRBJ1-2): DTGVSQNPRHKITKRGQNVTFRCDPISEHNRLYWYRQTLGQGPEFLTYFQNEAQLEKSRLLSDRFSAERPKGSFSTLEIQRTEQGDSAMYLCASSFPDRDYGYTFGSGTRLTVV.

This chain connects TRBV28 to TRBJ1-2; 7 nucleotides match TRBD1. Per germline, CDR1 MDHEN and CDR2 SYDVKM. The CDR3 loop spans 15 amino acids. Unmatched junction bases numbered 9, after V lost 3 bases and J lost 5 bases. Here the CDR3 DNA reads TGTGCCAGCAGTTTCCCCCAGGCAGGGGGGTATGGCTACACCTTC. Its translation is CASSFPQAGGYGYTF.

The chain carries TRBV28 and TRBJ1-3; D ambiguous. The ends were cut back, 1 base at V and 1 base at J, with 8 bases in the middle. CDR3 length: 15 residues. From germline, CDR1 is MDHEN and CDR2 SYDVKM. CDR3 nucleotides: TGTGCCAGCAGTTTATTACGCGTATCTGGAAACACCATATATTTT. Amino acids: CASSLLRVSGNTIYF.

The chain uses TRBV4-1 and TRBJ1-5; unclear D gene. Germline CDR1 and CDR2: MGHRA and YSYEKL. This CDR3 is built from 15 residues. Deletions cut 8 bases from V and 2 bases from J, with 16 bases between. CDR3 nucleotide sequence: TGCGCCAGCCGAGTCGCCGATCAGGGCAATCAGCCCCAGCATTTT. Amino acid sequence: CASRVADQGNQPQHF.

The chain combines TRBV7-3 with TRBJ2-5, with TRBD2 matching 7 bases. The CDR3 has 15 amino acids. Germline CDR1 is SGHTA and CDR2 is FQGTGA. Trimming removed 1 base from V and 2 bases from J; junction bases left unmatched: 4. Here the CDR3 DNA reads TGTGCCAGCAGCTTAAGGGGGGGACCTCAAGAGACCCAGTACTTC. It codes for CASSLRGGPQETQYF.

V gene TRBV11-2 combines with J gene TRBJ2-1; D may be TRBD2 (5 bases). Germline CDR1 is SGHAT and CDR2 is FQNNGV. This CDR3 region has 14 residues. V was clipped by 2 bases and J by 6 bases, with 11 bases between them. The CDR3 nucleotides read TGTGCCAGCAGCTTACGGGGATTAGCCAATGAGCAGTTCTTC. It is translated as CASSLRGLANEQFF.

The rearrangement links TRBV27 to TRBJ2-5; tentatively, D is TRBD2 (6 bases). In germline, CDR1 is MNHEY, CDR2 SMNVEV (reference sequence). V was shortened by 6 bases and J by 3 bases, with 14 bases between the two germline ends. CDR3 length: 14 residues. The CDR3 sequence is CASRVDWREETQYF. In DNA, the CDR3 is TGTGCCAGCAGGGTTGACTGGAGGGAAGAGACCCAGTACTTC.

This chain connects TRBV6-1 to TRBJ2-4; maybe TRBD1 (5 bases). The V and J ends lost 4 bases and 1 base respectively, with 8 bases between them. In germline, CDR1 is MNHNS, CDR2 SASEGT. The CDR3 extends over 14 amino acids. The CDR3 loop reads CASSGSGAKNIQYF. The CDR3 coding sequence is TGTGCCAGCAGTGGCTCAGGGGCCAAAAACATTCAGTACTTC.

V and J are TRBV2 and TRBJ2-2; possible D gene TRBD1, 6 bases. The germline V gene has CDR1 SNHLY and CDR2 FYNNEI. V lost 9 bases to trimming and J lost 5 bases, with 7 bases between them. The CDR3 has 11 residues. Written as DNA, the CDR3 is TGTGCCAGGGGGGCGACCGGGGAGCTGTTTTTT. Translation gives CARGATGELFF.

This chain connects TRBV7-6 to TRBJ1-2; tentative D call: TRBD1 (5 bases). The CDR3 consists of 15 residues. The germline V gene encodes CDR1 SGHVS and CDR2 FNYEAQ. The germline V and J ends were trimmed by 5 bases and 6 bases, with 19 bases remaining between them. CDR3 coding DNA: TGTGCCAGCAGCCCGGAAGCGGGACCAAATAATGGCTACACCTTC. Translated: CASSPEAGPNNGYTF.

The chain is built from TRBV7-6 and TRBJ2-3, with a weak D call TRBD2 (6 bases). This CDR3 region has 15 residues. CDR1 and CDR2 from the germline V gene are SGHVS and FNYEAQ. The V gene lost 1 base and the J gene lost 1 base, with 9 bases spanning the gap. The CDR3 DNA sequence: TGTGCCAGCAGCTTAGAGGCGGGACGCACAGATACGCAGTATTTT. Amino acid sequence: CASSLEAGRTDTQYF.

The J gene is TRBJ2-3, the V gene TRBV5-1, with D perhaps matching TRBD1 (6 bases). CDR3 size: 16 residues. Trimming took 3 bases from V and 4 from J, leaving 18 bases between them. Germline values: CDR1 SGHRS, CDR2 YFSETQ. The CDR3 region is CASSSGGSNYADTQYF. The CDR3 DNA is TGCGCCAGCAGCTCTGGGGGCAGCAACTATGCAGATACGCAGTATTTT.

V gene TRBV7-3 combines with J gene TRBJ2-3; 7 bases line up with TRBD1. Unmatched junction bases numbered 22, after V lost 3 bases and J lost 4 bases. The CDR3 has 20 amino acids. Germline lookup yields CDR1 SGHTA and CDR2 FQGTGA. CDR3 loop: CASSLFKITGVVSNADTQYF. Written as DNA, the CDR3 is TGTGCCAGCAGCTTGTTCAAAATCACAGGGGTTGTCAGTAACGCAGATACGCAGTATTTT.

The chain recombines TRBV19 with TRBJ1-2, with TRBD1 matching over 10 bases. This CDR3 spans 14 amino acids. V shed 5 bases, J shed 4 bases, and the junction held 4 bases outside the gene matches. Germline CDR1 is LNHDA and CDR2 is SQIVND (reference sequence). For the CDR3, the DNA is TGTGCCAGTAGTCCCGGACAGGGGGTCTATGGCTACACCTTC. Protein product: CASSPGQGVYGYTF.

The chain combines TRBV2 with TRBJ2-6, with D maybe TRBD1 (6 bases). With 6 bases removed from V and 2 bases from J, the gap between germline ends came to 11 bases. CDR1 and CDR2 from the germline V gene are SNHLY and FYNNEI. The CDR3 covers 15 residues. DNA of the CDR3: TGTGCCAGCAGCCCTGACAGGCCTGGGGCCAACGTCCTGACTTTC. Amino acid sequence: CASSPDRPGANVLTF.

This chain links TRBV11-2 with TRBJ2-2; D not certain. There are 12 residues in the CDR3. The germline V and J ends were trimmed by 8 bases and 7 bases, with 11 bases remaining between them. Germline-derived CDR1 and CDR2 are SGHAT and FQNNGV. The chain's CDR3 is CASGDSGGELFF. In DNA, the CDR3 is TGTGCCAGCGGAGACTCGGGCGGGGAGCTGTTTTTT.

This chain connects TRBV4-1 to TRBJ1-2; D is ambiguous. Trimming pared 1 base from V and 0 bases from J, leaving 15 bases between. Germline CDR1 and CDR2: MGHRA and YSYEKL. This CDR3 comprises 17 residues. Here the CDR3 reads CASSQGSLLGANYGYTF. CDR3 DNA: TGCGCCAGCAGCCAAGGTTCCCTCCTAGGAGCTAACTATGGCTACACCTTC.

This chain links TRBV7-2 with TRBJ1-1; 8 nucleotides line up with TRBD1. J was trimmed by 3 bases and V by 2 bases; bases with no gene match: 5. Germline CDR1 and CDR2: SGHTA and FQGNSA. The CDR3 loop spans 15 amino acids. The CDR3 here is CASSLRTGPDTEAFF. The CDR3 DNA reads TGTGCCAGCAGCTTAAGGACAGGGCCGGACACTGAAGCTTTCTTT. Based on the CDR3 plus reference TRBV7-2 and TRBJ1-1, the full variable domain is GAGVSQSPSNKVTEKGKDVELRCDPISGHTALYWYRQSLGQGLEFLIYFQGNSAPDKSGLPSDRFSAERTGGSVSTLTIQRTQQEDSAVYLCASSLRTGPDTEAFFGQGTRLTVV.

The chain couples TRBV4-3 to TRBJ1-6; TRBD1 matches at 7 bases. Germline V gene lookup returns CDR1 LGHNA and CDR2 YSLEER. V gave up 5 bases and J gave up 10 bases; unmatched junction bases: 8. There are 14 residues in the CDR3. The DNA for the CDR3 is TGCGCCAGCAGCGCCAGGGGGGCAAGATCACCCCTCCACTTT. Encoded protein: CASSARGARSPLHF.

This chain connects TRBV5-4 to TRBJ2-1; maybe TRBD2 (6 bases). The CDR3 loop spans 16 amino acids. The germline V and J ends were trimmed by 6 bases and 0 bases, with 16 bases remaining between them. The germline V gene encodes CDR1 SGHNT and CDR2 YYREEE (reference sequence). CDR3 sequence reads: CASTSGTASSYNEQFF. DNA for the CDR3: TGTGCCAGCACCTCCGGGACTGCCAGCTCCTACAATGAGCAGTTCTTC.

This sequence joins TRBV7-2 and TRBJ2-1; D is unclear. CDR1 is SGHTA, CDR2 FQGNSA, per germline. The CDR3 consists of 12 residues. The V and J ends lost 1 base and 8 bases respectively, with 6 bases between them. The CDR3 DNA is TGTGCCAGCAGCTTAGGAGTCTATGAGCAGTTCTTC. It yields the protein CASSLGVYEQFF.